This T cell receptor beta chain emerged from a study of blood T cell repertoires in COVID-19. Study in general: PBMCs, B-cell-depleted T cells, or T cells provided the cDNA or gDNA that made up the material.

V was pared by 5 bases and J by 7 bases, with 15 bases between. Per germline, CDR1 SGHTA and CDR2 FQGTGA. CDR3 length: 13 amino acids. Only in-frame clones appear in the TCRdb table, and some are missing; sequencing was by immunoSEQ multiplex PCR. Of around 300,000 clones in the sample, 89% were seen once. The sample consisted of peripheral blood. The chain couples TRBV7-3 to TRBJ2-7, with D perhaps matching TRBD2 (5 bases). The clonotype was recovered from a woman in her thirties or forties who had recovered from COVID-19. The CDR3 DNA sequence: TGTGCCAGCAGCCAAGATCCTCGGGGTGAGCAGTACTTC. It codes for CASSQDPRGEQYF.